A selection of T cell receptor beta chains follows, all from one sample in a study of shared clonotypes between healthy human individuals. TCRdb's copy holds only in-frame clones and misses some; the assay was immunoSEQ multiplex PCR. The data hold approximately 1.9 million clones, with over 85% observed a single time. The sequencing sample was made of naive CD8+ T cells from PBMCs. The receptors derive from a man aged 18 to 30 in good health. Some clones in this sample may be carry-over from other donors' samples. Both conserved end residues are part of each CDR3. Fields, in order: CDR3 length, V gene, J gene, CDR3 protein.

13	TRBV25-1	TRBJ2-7	CASRDWPFYEQYF
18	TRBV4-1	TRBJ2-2	CASSQDRGTGRNTGELFF
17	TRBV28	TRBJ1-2	CASSLYVGMQGGILYTF
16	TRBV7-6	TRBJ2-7	CASSLDPGQGANEQYF
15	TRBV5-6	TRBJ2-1	CASSLVGGAYNEQFF
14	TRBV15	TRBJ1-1	CATSLPEGNTEAFF
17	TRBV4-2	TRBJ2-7	CASSQEVEPGTSYEQYF
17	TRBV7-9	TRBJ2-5	CASSYLWDRGQKETQYF
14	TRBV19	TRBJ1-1	CASSIVEVGAEAFF
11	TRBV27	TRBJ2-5	CASGPQETQYF
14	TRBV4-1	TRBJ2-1	CASSQGGGDNEQFF
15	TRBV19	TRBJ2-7	CASAGLAGGRHEQYF
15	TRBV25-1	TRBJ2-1	CASSATRASYNEQFF
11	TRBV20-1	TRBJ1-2	CSAREYGGYTF
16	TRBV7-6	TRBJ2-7	CASSRTSGKSSYEQYF
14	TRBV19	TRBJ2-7	CASSIIKGSYEQYF
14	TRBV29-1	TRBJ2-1	CSVDRQGGYNEQFF
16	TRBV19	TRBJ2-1	CASSIDLALGFNEQFF